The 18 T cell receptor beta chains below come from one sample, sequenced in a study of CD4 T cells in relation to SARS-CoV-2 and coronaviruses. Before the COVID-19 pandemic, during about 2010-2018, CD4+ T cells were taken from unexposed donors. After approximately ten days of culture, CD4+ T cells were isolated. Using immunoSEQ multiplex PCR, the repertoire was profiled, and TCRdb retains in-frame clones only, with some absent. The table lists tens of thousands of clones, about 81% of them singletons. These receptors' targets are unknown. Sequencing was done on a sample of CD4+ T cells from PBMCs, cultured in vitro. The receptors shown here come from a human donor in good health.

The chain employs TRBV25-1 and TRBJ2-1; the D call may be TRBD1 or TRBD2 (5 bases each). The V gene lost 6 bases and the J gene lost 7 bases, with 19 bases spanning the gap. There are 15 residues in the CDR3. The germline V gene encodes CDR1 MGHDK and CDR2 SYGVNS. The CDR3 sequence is CASSRPGTPVNEQFF. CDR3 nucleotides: TGTGCCAGCAGCCGCCCGGGGACCCCTGTTAATGAGCAGTTCTTC.

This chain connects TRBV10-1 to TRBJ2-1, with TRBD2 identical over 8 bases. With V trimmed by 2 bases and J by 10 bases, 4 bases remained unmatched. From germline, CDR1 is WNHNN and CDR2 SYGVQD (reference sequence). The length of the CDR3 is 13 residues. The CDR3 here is CASSEGGRQEQFF. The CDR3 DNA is TGCGCCAGCAGTGAGGGCGGGAGGCAGGAGCAGTTCTTC.

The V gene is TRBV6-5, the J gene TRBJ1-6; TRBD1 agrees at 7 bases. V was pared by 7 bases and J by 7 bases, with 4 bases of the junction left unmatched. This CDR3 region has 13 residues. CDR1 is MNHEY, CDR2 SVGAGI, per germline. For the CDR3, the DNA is TGTGCCAGCACCTGGGACAGCAATTCACCCCTCCACTTT. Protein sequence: CASTWDSNSPLHF.

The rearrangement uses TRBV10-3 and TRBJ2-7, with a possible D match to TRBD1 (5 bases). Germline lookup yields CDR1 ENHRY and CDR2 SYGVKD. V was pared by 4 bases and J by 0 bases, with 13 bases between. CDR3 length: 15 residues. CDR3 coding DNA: TGTGCCATCAGTGTATTGGACACTCGCTCCTACGAGCAGTACTTC. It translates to CAISVLDTRSYEQYF.

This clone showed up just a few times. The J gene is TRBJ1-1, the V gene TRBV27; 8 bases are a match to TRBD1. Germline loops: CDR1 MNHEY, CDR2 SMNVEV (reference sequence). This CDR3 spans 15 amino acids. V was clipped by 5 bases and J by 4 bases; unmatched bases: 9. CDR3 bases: TGTGCCAGCAGTCAGAGGACAGGGCGTGGCACTGAAGCTTTCTTT. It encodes CASSQRTGRGTEAFF.

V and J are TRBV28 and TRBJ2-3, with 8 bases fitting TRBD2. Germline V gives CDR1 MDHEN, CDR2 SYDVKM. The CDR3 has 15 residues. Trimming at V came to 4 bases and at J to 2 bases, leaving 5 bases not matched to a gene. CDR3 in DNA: TGTGCCAGCAGTTCTCGGGGGGGGCCCACAGATACGCAGTATTTT. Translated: CASSSRGGPTDTQYF.

CDR3 region: CAWSAGTLGYGEQFF. The CDR3, as DNA: TGTGCCTGGAGCGCCGGGACTCTGGGCTACGGTGAGCAGTTCTTC. This chain uses TRBV30 with TRBJ2-1, with D possibly matching TRBD2 (6 bases). This CDR3 spans 15 amino acids. The germline V and J ends were trimmed by 3 bases and 9 bases, with 21 bases remaining between them. The germline V gene has CDR1 GTSNPN and CDR2 SVGIG (reference sequence).

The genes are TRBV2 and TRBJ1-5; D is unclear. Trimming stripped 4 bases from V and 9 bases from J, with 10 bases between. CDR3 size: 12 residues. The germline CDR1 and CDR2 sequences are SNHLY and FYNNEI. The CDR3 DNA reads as TGTGCCAGCAGTGGGATGAGCAGGCCCCAGCATTTT. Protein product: CASSGMSRPQHF.

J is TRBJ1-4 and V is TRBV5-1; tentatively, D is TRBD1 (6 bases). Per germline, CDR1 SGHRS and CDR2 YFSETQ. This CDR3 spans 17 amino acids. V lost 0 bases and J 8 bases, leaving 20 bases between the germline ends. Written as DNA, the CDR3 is TGCGCCAGCAGCTTGGGTACCTCTACAGGGTCGAGGGAAAAACTGTTTTTT. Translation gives CASSLGTSTGSREKLFF. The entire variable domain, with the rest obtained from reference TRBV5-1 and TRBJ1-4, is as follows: KAGVTQTPRYLIKTRGQQVTLSCSPISGHRSVSWYQQTPGQGLQFLFEYFSETQRNKGNFPGRFSGRQFSNSRSEMNVSTLELGDSALYLCASSLGTSTGSREKLFFGSGTQLSVL.

CDR3 bases: TGTGCCTGGAGCGGGACCGGGGAGCTGTTTTTT. This sequence encodes CAWSGTGELFF. This rearrangement joins TRBV30 to TRBJ2-2; no clear D. The CDR3 totals 11 residues. Trimming left V 3 bases short and J 5 bases short, with 4 bases between. CDR1 and CDR2 (germline): GTSNPN, SVGIG (reference sequence).

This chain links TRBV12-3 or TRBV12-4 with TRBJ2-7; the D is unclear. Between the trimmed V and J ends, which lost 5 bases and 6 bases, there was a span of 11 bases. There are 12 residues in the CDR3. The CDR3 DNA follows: TGTGCCAGCAGTGAAGGACCGTTCGAGCAGTACTTC. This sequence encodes CASSEGPFEQYF.

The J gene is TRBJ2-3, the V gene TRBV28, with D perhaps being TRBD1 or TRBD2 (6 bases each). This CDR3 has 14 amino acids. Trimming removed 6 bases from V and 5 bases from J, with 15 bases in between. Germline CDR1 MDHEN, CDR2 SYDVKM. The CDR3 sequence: CASSFRTAGDTQYF. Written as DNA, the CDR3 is TGTGCCAGCAGCTTCCGGACAGCGGGAGATACGCAGTATTTT.

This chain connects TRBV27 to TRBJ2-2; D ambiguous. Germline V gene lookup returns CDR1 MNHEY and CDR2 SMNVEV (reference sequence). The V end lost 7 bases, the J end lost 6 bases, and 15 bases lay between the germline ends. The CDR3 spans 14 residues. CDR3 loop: CASKGGTFAGELFF. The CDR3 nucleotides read TGTGCCAGCAAGGGCGGAACCTTCGCCGGGGAGCTGTTTTTT.

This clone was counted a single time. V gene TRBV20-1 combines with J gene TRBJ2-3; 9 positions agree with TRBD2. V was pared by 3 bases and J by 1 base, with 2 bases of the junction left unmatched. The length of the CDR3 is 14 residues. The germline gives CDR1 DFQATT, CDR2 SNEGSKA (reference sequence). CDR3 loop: CSASASGGTDTQYF. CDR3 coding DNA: TGCAGTGCTAGTGCTAGCGGGGGCACAGATACGCAGTATTTT.

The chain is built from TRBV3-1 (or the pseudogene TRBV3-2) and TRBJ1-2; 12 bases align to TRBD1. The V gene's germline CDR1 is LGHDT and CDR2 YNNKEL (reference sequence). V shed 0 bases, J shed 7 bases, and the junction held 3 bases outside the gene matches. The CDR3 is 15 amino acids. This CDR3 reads CASSQEGTGGGGYTF. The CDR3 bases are TGTGCCAGCAGCCAAGAAGGGACAGGGGGCGGTGGCTACACCTTC.

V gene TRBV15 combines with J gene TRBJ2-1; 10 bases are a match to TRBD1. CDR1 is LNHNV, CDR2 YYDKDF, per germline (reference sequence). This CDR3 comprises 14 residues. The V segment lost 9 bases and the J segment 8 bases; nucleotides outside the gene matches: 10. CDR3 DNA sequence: TGTGCCACTGACCGGGACAGGGGATCGCATGAGCAGTTCTTC. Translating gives CATDRDRGSHEQFF.

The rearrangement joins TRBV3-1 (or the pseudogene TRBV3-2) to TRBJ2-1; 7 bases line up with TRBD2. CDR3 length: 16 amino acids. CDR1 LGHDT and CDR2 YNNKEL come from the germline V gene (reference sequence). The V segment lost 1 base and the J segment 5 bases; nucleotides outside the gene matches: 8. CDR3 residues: CASSQGRLAVNNEQFF. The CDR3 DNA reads TGTGCCAGCAGCCAAGGGCGTCTAGCGGTTAACAATGAGCAGTTCTTC.

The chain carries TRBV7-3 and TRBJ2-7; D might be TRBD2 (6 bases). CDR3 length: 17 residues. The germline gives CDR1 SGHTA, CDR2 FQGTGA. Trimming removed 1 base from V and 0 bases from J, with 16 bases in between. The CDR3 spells CASSLMGGELSSYEQYF. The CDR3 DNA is TGTGCCAGCAGCTTAATGGGGGGAGAACTAAGCTCCTACGAGCAGTACTTC. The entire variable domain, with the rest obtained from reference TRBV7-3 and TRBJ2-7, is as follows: GAGVSQTPSNKVTEKGKYVELRCDPISGHTALYWYRQSLGQGPEFLIYFQGTGAADDSGLPNDRFFAVRPEGSVSTLKIQRTERGDSAVYLCASSLMGGELSSYEQYFGPGTRLTVT.